These 15 T cell receptor beta chains were all obtained from the same sample, sequenced in a study of PD-L1 blockade in urothelial cancer. TCRdb keeps only in-frame clones here, not all; method: immunoSEQ multiplex PCR. The table records 35,000 to 55,000 clones, roughly 77% of them present only once. Sequencing used PBMCs, obtained around atezolizumab (anti-PD-L1) treatment. These receptors originate from a man between 65 and 79 years old with urothelial cancer.

The V call is TRBV11-1, the J call TRBJ1-2, with D possibly matching TRBD1 (6 bases). The CDR3 has 15 residues. Trimming took 5 bases from V and 3 from J, leaving 16 bases between them. Germline V gives CDR1 SGHAT, CDR2 FQDESV (reference sequence). The CDR3 protein is CASSVDRSGDYGYTF. CDR3 DNA sequence: TGTGCCAGCAGCGTCGACAGGTCTGGAGACTATGGCTACACCTTC.

This clone was counted once. The V and J genes are TRBV27 and TRBJ1-5; the D is unclear. The CDR3 extends over 16 amino acids. The ends were cut back, 5 bases at V and 0 bases at J, with 14 bases in the middle. Germline V CDR1 and CDR2: MNHEY, SMNVEV (reference sequence). CDR3 loop: CASSPDGLYSNQPQHF. Here the CDR3 DNA reads TGTGCCAGCAGTCCCGACGGACTATATAGCAATCAGCCCCAGCATTTT.

This clone was seen once. The chain couples TRBV5-1 to TRBJ2-1, with TRBD2 matching over 8 bases. The CDR3 length is 16 residues. Germline trimming cut 1 base from V and 2 bases from J; bases unmatched to any gene: 5. Germline assignment: CDR1 SGHRS and CDR2 YFSETQ. CDR3 amino acids: CASSLTQRGTYNEQFF. CDR3 DNA sequence: TGCGCCAGCAGCTTGACCCAGCGGGGGACCTACAATGAGCAGTTCTTC.

The gene calls are TRBV6-1 and TRBJ2-3; TRBD2 matches 8 bases. V trimming: 11 bases; J trimming: 0 bases; junction bases outside the gene matches: 4. The CDR3 consists of 13 residues. The germline gives CDR1 MNHNS, CDR2 SASEGT. CDR3 sequence (DNA): TGTGCCGGGGGCGGGAGGAGCACAGATACGCAGTATTTT. Residues: CAGGGRSTDTQYF.

The rearrangement links TRBV28 to TRBJ1-4; TRBD1 agrees at 10 bases. Germline CDR1 and CDR2: MDHEN and SYDVKM. This CDR3 contains 17 residues. V lost 4 bases, J lost 3 bases, and 8 bases stayed unmatched. CDR3 DNA: TGTGCCAGCAGTTCGTTACGACAGGGGGCAGCTAATGAAAAACTGTTTTTT. Translation: CASSSLRQGAANEKLFF.

This chain joins TRBV5-1 and TRBJ1-1; 10 nucleotides match TRBD1. V gave up 0 bases and J gave up 0 bases; unmatched junction bases: 2. Germline V gene lookup returns CDR1 SGHRS and CDR2 YFSETQ. CDR3 size: 16 residues. In nucleotides, the CDR3 is TGCGCCAGCAGCTTGGCCGGGACAGGGGTGAACACTGAAGCTTTCTTT. Translation: CASSLAGTGVNTEAFF.

The rearrangement uses TRBV28 and TRBJ2-1; TRBD2 matches 12 bases. The germline V gene encodes CDR1 MDHEN and CDR2 SYDVKM. J gave up 5 bases and V 6 bases, and 8 bases lay outside the gene matches. The CDR3 has 16 residues. The CDR3 sequence is CASSPGLAGPNNEQFF. CDR3 bases: TGTGCCAGCAGCCCCGGACTAGCGGGACCCAACAATGAGCAGTTCTTC.

The rearrangement uses TRBV5-4 and TRBJ2-2, with a tentative D call TRBD2 (6 bases). The length of the CDR3 is 17 residues. V was trimmed by 4 bases and J by 3 bases, leaving 19 bases between them. In germline, CDR1 is SGHNT, CDR2 YYREEE (reference sequence). The CDR3: CASSAIAAEYDTGELFF. DNA for the CDR3: TGTGCCAGCAGCGCCATAGCGGCTGAGTATGACACCGGGGAGCTGTTTTTT.

The CDR3 loop reads CASSFPREGLNTGELFF. The CDR3 DNA is TGTGCCAGCAGCTTTCCGCGGGAGGGCCTTAACACCGGGGAGCTGTTTTTT. J is TRBJ2-2 and V is TRBV11-2, with TRBD2 matching over 9 bases. The CDR3 consists of 17 residues. The V gene's germline CDR1 is SGHAT and CDR2 FQNNGV. V lost 3 bases, J lost 2 bases, and 7 bases stayed unmatched. The complete variable domain, with remaining parts taken from reference TRBV11-2 and TRBJ2-2, reads EAGVAQSPRYKIIEKRQSVAFWCNPISGHATLYWYQQILGQGPKLLIQFQNNGVVDDSQLPKDRFSAERLKGVDSTLKIQPAKLEDSAVYLCASSFPREGLNTGELFFGEGSRLTVL.

The chain recombines TRBV11-3 with TRBJ2-1; D perhaps matches TRBD1 (6 bases). There are 15 residues in the CDR3. Germline V CDR1 and CDR2: SGHNT, YENEEA. Trimming took off 6 bases at V and 3 bases at J, with 15 bases between the two ends. The CDR3 region has the DNA TGTGCCAGCAGTACAGGACAGACCTTCTACAATGAGCAGTTCTTC. This sequence encodes CASSTGQTFYNEQFF.

The rearrangement links TRBV28 to TRBJ2-7; 7 nucleotides line up with TRBD2. There are 15 residues in the CDR3. Germline lookup yields CDR1 MDHEN and CDR2 SYDVKM. V lost 2 bases, J lost 1 base, and 5 bases stayed unmatched. CDR3 coding DNA: TGTGCCAGCAGTTTAGGGGCGGGAGCGTCCTACGAGCAGTACTTC. Translating gives CASSLGAGASYEQYF. The variable domain in full, completed from reference TRBV28 and TRBJ2-7, reads DVKVTQSSRYLVKRTGEKVFLECVQDMDHENMFWYRQDPGLGLRLIYFSYDVKMKEKGDIPEGYSVSREKKERFSLILESASTNQTSMYLCASSLGAGASYEQYFGPGTRLTVT.

J is TRBJ2-1 and V is TRBV19, with a tentative D call TRBD2 (6 bases). The CDR3 has 15 residues. Trimming removed 4 bases from V and 9 bases from J, with 19 bases in between. The germline CDR1 and CDR2 sequences are LNHDA and SQIVND (reference sequence). Written as DNA, the CDR3 is TGTGCCAGTAGTACCCGGGACTTCTCCTCAGGTGAGCAGTTCTTC. It encodes CASSTRDFSSGEQFF.

This clone appeared a few times. The chain joins TRBV12-5 to TRBJ1-1; the D gene is possibly TRBD1 (5 bases). Between the trimmed V and J ends, which lost 6 bases and 3 bases, there was a span of 17 bases. Looked up from germline, CDR1 is LGHNT and CDR2 is FRNRAP. CDR3 size: 15 residues. As DNA, the CDR3 is TGTGCTAGTGGATCAGGGAAAAGGGGCTACACTGAAGCTTTCTTT. Residues: CASGSGKRGYTEAFF.

The V gene is TRBV7-6, the J gene TRBJ2-7; 13 nucleotides agree with TRBD2. Looked up from germline, CDR1 is SGHVS and CDR2 is FNYEAQ. With V trimmed by 3 bases and J by 2 bases, 4 bases remained unmatched. The CDR3 contains 16 residues. CDR3 nucleotide sequence: TGTGCCAGCAGCTTGGGGGGGACTAGCGGGGCCTACGAGCAGTACTTC. As protein: CASSLGGTSGAYEQYF.

J is TRBJ1-1 and V is TRBV6-1, with D unclear. The CDR3 contains 14 residues. Germline loops: CDR1 MNHNS, CDR2 SASEGT. V gave up 7 bases and J gave up 5 bases, with 17 bases separating them. The CDR3: CASTPYAGMTEAFF. The CDR3 DNA is TGTGCCAGCACCCCCTATGCGGGGATGACTGAAGCTTTCTTT.